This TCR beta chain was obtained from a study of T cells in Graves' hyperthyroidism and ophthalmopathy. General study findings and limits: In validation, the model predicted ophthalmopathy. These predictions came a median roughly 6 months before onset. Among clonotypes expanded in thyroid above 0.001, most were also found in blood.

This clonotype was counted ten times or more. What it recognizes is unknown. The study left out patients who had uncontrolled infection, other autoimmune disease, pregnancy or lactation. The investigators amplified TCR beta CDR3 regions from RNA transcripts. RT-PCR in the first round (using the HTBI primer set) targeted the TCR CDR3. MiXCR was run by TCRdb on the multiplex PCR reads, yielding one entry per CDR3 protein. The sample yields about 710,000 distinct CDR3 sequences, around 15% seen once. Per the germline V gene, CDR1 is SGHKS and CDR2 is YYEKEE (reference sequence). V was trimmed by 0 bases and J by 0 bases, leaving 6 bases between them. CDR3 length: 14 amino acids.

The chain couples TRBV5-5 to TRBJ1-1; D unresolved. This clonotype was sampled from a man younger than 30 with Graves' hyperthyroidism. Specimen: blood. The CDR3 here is CASSLATLNTEAFF. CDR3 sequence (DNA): TGTGCCAGCAGCTTGGCTACCCTGAACACTGAAGCTTTCTTT.